A single sample gave rise to the 25 T cell receptor beta chains below, sequenced in a study of cytomegalovirus exposure and HLA in healthy donors. The PCR was carried out with 60 Vbeta primers and 13 Jbeta primers. Sequencing used immunoSEQ multiplex PCR; TCRdb keeps in-frame clones, though not all of them. In the table there are some 120,000 clones, 83% of which are singletons. Sequencing was performed on PBMCs. The receptor source for this set is a woman aged 40 to 50 in good health and CMV-seropositive.

This chain joins TRBV6-5 and TRBJ1-2; tentative D call: TRBD1 (6 bases). From germline, CDR1 is MNHEY and CDR2 SVGAGI. This CDR3 has 13 amino acids. The V and J ends lost 2 bases and 7 bases respectively, with 11 bases between them. CDR3 sequence: CASSYTGLGGYTF. The CDR3 DNA is TGTGCCAGCAGTTACACAGGGCTGGGTGGCTACACCTTC.

This sequence joins TRBV27 and TRBJ2-3, with 9 bases lining up with TRBD1. This CDR3 contains 14 residues. CDR1 is MNHEY, CDR2 SMNVEV, per germline (reference sequence). With 2 bases clipped from V and 3 bases from J, the junction kept 0 bases outside the gene matches. The CDR3 DNA reads TGTGCCAGCAGTTTAGGGACAGGGACAGATACGCAGTATTTT. Amino acid sequence: CASSLGTGTDTQYF.

This sequence joins TRBV6-1 and TRBJ2-3, with 11 bases matching TRBD2. The CDR3 runs to 15 residues. CDR1 is MNHNS, CDR2 SASEGT, per germline. V was clipped by 2 bases and J by 4 bases; unmatched bases: 2. For the CDR3, the DNA is TGTGCCAGCAGTGAATTAGCGGGAGGGCCAGATACGCAGTATTTT. Protein: CASSELAGGPDTQYF.

This chain connects TRBV2 to TRBJ2-7, with D perhaps TRBD1 (8 bases). The germline gives CDR1 SNHLY, CDR2 FYNNEI. The CDR3 is 13 residues long. V was pared by 9 bases and J by 2 bases, with 14 bases between. The CDR3 nucleotides read TGTGCCAGTAGGACAGGGAGGGCCTACGAGCAGTACTTC. Residues: CASRTGRAYEQYF.

This clone was detected a few times. This CDR3 reads CASSAQGSQNTEAFF. CDR3 bases: TGTGCCAGCAGTGCACAGGGATCCCAGAACACTGAAGCTTTCTTT. V usage is TRBV2 and J usage is TRBJ1-1, with D tentatively TRBD1 (6 bases). Germline-derived CDR1 and CDR2 are SNHLY and FYNNEI. The CDR3 consists of 15 residues. V lost 4 bases to trimming and J lost 1 base, with 13 bases between them.

The rearrangement links TRBV5-6 to TRBJ2-3; the D is unclear. Trimming took off 0 bases at V and 4 bases at J, with 6 bases between the two ends. The CDR3 runs to 13 residues. Per germline, CDR1 SGHDT and CDR2 YYEEEE. The CDR3 is CASSLEPADTQYF. For the CDR3, the DNA is TGTGCCAGCAGCTTGGAGCCGGCAGATACGCAGTATTTT.

V and J are TRBV9 and TRBJ1-1, with D possibly being TRBD1 (6 bases). The V gene lost 4 bases and the J gene lost 1 base, with 14 bases spanning the gap. This CDR3 region has 15 residues. Germline V gene lookup returns CDR1 SGDLS and CDR2 YYNGEE. CDR3 residues: CASSPRGAENTEAFF. The CDR3 region has the DNA TGTGCCAGCAGCCCGCGGGGGGCAGAGAACACTGAAGCTTTCTTT. The full variable domain, rest sourced from reference TRBV9 and TRBJ1-1, is DSGVTQTPKHLITATGQRVTLRCSPRSGDLSVYWYQQSLDQGLQFLIQYYNGEERAKGNILERFSAQQFPDLHSELNLSSLELGDSALYFCASSPRGAENTEAFFGQGTRLTVV.

V usage is TRBV7-6 and J usage is TRBJ1-5; possibly TRBD1 for D (6 bases). This CDR3 has 15 residues. V lost 5 bases and J 2 bases, leaving 13 bases between the germline ends. CDR1 and CDR2 (germline): SGHVS, FNYEAQ. DNA for the CDR3: TGTGCCAGCAGCCGGGGGGCGGGAGGCAATCAGCCCCAGCATTTT. Amino acid sequence: CASSRGAGGNQPQHF.

This clone appeared a single time. V is TRBV28 and J is TRBJ2-2; a possible D gene is TRBD1 (5 bases). The CDR3 contains 16 residues. The germline V and J ends were trimmed by 5 bases and 2 bases, with 15 bases remaining between them. CDR1 MDHEN and CDR2 SYDVKM come from the germline V gene. The CDR3 loop is CASSPTETGNTGELFF. The CDR3 DNA reads TGTGCCAGCAGTCCGACTGAAACAGGCAACACCGGGGAGCTGTTTTTT.

This clone came up once. The V gene is TRBV30, the J gene TRBJ1-1; the D is unclear. CDR1 and CDR2 from the germline V gene are GTSNPN and SVGIG (reference sequence). The length of the CDR3 is 14 residues. V lost 2 bases and J lost 1, with 11 bases in between. The CDR3, as DNA: TGTGCCTGGAGTCTCACAGCTGGGAACACTGAAGCTTTCTTT. Its protein product is CAWSLTAGNTEAFF. Looking up the rest from reference TRBV30 and TRBJ1-1 gives the full variable domain: SQTIHQWPATLVQPVGSPLSLECTVEGTSNPNLYWYRQAAGRGLQLLFYSVGIGQISSEVPQNLSASRPQDRQFILSSKKLLLSDSGFYLCAWSLTAGNTEAFFGQGTRLTVV.

This chain joins TRBV19 and TRBJ1-5; 11 nucleotides match TRBD1. The V and J ends lost 5 bases and 0 bases, in that order; junction bases with no gene match: 9. The CDR3 has 18 amino acids. CDR1 is LNHDA and CDR2 is SQIVND in the germline V gene (reference sequence). CDR3 bases: TGTGCCAGTAGTCCCTGGACAGGGGGCGGATATAGCAATCAGCCCCAGCATTTT. Translating it yields CASSPWTGGGYSNQPQHF.

This clone appeared a single time. This chain links TRBV4-3 with TRBJ2-1; tentative D call: TRBD2 (6 bases). Between the trimmed V and J ends, which lost 4 bases and 5 bases, there was a span of 15 bases. This CDR3 comprises 15 residues. The germline CDR1 and CDR2 sequences are LGHNA and YSLEER. CDR3: CASSPVGGRNNEQFF. The DNA of the CDR3 is TGCGCCAGCAGCCCCGTGGGAGGCCGAAACAATGAGCAGTTCTTC.

The chain employs TRBV10-1 and TRBJ2-3, with 7 nucleotides matching TRBD2. This CDR3 has 16 amino acids. V trimming: 0 bases; J trimming: 4 bases; junction bases outside the gene matches: 7. The germline V gene encodes CDR1 WNHNN and CDR2 SYGVQD (reference sequence). The CDR3: CASSESKAGAADTQYF. The CDR3 DNA follows: TGCGCCAGCAGTGAGTCGAAGGCGGGAGCGGCAGATACGCAGTATTTT.

The chain carries TRBV5-1 and TRBJ2-4, with D unresolved. The CDR3 is 14 residues long. CDR1 and CDR2 (germline): SGHRS, YFSETQ. The V end was cut by 1 base, the J end by 8 bases, with 13 bases between. The CDR3 is CASSLFGVPDIQYF. DNA for the CDR3: TGCGCCAGCAGCTTGTTCGGTGTCCCGGACATTCAGTACTTC. Complete variable domain (other parts from reference TRBV5-1 and TRBJ2-4): KAGVTQTPRYLIKTRGQQVTLSCSPISGHRSVSWYQQTPGQGLQFLFEYFSETQRNKGNFPGRFSGRQFSNSRSEMNVSTLELGDSALYLCASSLFGVPDIQYFGAGTRLSVL.

The chain recombines TRBV5-6 with TRBJ1-3; 8 positions agree with TRBD1. From germline, CDR1 is SGHDT and CDR2 YYEEEE. The CDR3 runs to 16 residues. Trimming at V came to 7 bases and at J to 0 bases, leaving 9 bases not matched to a gene. The CDR3 region has the DNA TGTGCCAGCGAGGTGACAGGGGCGTTCTCTGGAAACACCATATATTTT. Amino acids: CASEVTGAFSGNTIYF. Filled out from reference TRBV5-6 and TRBJ1-3, the complete variable domain reads DAGVTQSPTHLIKTRGQQVTLRCSPKSGHDTVSWYQQALGQGPQFIFQYYEEEERQRGNFPDRFSGHQFPNYSSELNVNALLLGDSALYLCASEVTGAFSGNTIYFGEGSWLTVV.

The chain links TRBV2 to TRBJ1-4; 7 bases match TRBD1. CDR1 and CDR2 (germline): SNHLY, FYNNEI. The CDR3 sequence is 16 residues long. Germline trimming cut 6 bases from V and 8 bases from J; bases unmatched to any gene: 15. CDR3 in DNA: TGTGCCAGCAGCGGAACCCCAGGGGGATTAATCGAAAAACTGTTTTTT. Translating it yields CASSGTPGGLIEKLFF.

In its sample, this clone was seen once. The chain uses TRBV7-6 and TRBJ2-2; possible D gene TRBD2, 5 bases. Trimming left V 5 bases short and J 4 bases short, with 14 bases between. The CDR3 runs to 15 residues. In germline, CDR1 is SGHVS, CDR2 FNYEAQ. Here the CDR3 DNA reads TGTGCCAGCAGCCGGAGGTTAGATGCCACCGGGGAGCTGTTTTTT. Its protein is CASSRRLDATGELFF.

The chain joins TRBV7-3 to TRBJ2-1; possible D gene TRBD2, 6 bases. V was cut by 2 bases and J by 10 bases, with 6 bases left in between. The CDR3 is 11 amino acids. From germline, CDR1 is SGHTA and CDR2 FQGTGA. The CDR3 region has the DNA TGTGCCAGCAGCTTAGGGGGGGAGCAGTTCTTC. Residues: CASSLGGEQFF.

The V call is TRBV2, the J call TRBJ2-3; D perhaps matches TRBD2 (6 bases). The CDR3 runs 14 residues. CDR1 and CDR2 from the germline V gene are SNHLY and FYNNEI. The V end lost 5 bases, the J end lost 0 bases, and 9 bases lay between the germline ends. The CDR3 loop reads CASSIADSTDTQYF. The CDR3, as DNA: TGTGCCAGCAGTATAGCGGATAGCACAGATACGCAGTATTTT.

This clone was seen a single time. The V call is TRBV5-1, the J call TRBJ1-2; the D is unclear. Trimming removed 0 bases at V and 8 bases at J, with 8 bases between. Per germline, CDR1 SGHRS and CDR2 YFSETQ. The CDR3 spans 12 residues. DNA for the CDR3: TGCGCCAGCAGCTTGGCAGGCAACGGCTACACCTTC. As protein: CASSLAGNGYTF.

The chain employs TRBV11-2 and TRBJ1-1; 7 bases agree with TRBD1. The CDR3 consists of 14 residues. The junction had 8 bases not matched to a gene; V was cut back by 0 bases and J by 10 bases. Germline CDR1 and CDR2: SGHAT and FQNNGV. CDR3 in amino acids: CASSLESAGGRAFF. The CDR3 DNA is TGTGCCAGCAGCTTAGAGTCGGCAGGGGGACGAGCTTTCTTT.

The V and J genes are TRBV9 and TRBJ2-7, with TRBD2 matching over 12 bases. CDR3 length equals 15 residues. The V gene end was trimmed by 4 bases and the J gene end by 3 bases; junction bases not matched to a gene: 5. Germline V CDR1 and CDR2: SGDLS, YYNGEE. CDR3 in amino acids: CASSRRLAGDYEQYF. In DNA form, the CDR3 reads TGTGCCAGCAGCCGACGACTAGCGGGAGACTACGAGCAGTACTTC.

This clone was observed a few times. This chain joins TRBV10-3 and TRBJ1-1; no firm D call. Trimming left V 1 base short and J 3 bases short, with 9 bases between. CDR1 is ENHRY and CDR2 is SYGVKD in the germline V gene. CDR3 size: 14 residues. In DNA form, the CDR3 reads TGTGCCATCAGTGAGTGGAAGGGAGACACTGAAGCTTTCTTT. Protein product: CAISEWKGDTEAFF.

The chain recombines TRBV7-3 with TRBJ1-1; weak D call: TRBD1 (6 bases). The V end was cut by 4 bases, the J end by 2 bases, with 8 bases between. The CDR3 is 13 residues long. Per germline, CDR1 SGHTA and CDR2 FQGTGA. CDR3 amino acids: CASSSDSNTEAFF. DNA for the CDR3: TGTGCCAGCAGCTCGGACAGCAACACTGAAGCTTTCTTT.

CDR3 coding DNA: TGTGCCAGCACCCGGGGGTCAGGGGGCTGGACTGAAGCTTTCTTT. Amino acid sequence: CASTRGSGGWTEAFF. The chain recombines TRBV6-1 with TRBJ1-1, with TRBD1 matching 8 bases. This CDR3 is built from 15 residues. Germline-derived CDR1 and CDR2 are MNHNS and SASEGT. With V trimmed by 7 bases and J by 5 bases, 12 bases remained unmatched.